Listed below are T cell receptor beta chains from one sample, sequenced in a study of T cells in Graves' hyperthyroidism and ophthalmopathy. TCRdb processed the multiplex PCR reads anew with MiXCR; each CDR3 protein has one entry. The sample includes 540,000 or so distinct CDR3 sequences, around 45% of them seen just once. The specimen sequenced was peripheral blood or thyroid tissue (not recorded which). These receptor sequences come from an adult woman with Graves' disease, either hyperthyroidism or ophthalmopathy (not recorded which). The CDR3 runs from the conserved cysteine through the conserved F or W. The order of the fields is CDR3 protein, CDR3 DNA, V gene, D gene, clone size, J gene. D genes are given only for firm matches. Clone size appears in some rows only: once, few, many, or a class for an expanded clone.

CDR3aa: CATSSPGTGDFRGYTF
CDR3nt: TGTGCCACCAGCAGCCCCGGGACAGGGGATTTCAGGGGCTACACCTTC
v_gene: TRBV15
d_gene: TRBD1
abundance: once
j_gene: TRBJ1-2

CDR3aa: CASSQEGLETQYF
CDR3nt: TGTGCCAGCAGCCAAGAAGGGCTGGAGACCCAGTACTTC
v_gene: TRBV19
d_gene: NA
abundance: few
j_gene: TRBJ2-5

CDR3aa: CASSYDRDTNTEAFF
CDR3nt: TGTGCCAGCAGCTACGACAGGGACACGAACACTGAAGCTTTCTTT
v_gene: TRBV7-9
d_gene: TRBD1
abundance: few
j_gene: TRBJ1-1

CDR3aa: CASSYNRANTEAFF
CDR3nt: TGTGCCAGCAGTTATAACAGGGCGAACACTGAAGCTTTCTTT
v_gene: TRBV6-6
d_gene: NA
abundance: NA
j_gene: TRBJ1-1

CDR3aa: CASSPYTGGPYEQYF
CDR3nt: TGTGCCAGCAGCCCTTACACCGGAGGTCCCTACGAGCAGTACTTC
v_gene: TRBV7-2
d_gene: NA
abundance: NA
j_gene: TRBJ2-7

CDR3aa: CSARPLGGTGELFF
CDR3nt: TGCAGTGCTCGCCCCCTGGGGGGAACCGGGGAGCTGTTTTTT
v_gene: TRBV20-1
d_gene: NA
abundance: many
j_gene: TRBJ2-2

CDR3aa: CASSLRDRSTKQYF
CDR3nt: TGTGCCAGCAGTCTCCGGGACAGGTCTACCAAGCAGTACTTC
v_gene: TRBV10-3
d_gene: TRBD1
abundance: NA
j_gene: TRBJ2-7

CDR3aa: CACAESQGNSPLHF
CDR3nt: TGTGCCTGCGCGGAGAGCCAGGGTAATTCACCCCTCCACTTT
v_gene: TRBV10-3
d_gene: NA
abundance: NA
j_gene: TRBJ1-6

CDR3aa: CASRKQGSYGYTF
CDR3nt: TGCGCCAGCAGAAAACAGGGGTCCTATGGCTACACCTTC
v_gene: TRBV5-1
d_gene: TRBD1
abundance: many
j_gene: TRBJ1-2

CDR3aa: CASSLDVAAFF
CDR3nt: TGTGCCAGCAGCTTGGACGTGGCAGCTTTCTTT
v_gene: TRBV7-2
d_gene: NA
abundance: few
j_gene: TRBJ1-1

CDR3aa: CASSLAPRQSYEQYF
CDR3nt: TGTGCCAGCAGCTTAGCCCCACGACAGTCCTACGAGCAGTACTTC
v_gene: TRBV13
d_gene: NA
abundance: many
j_gene: TRBJ2-7

CDR3aa: CASSLGDRGGGEKLFF
CDR3nt: TGTGCCAGCAGCTTAGGTGACAGGGGCGGCGGAGAAAAACTGTTTTTT
v_gene: TRBV7-6
d_gene: TRBD1
abundance: NA
j_gene: TRBJ1-4

CDR3aa: CSTDGTSTGYTF
CDR3nt: TGCAGTACTGACGGGACTTCAACGGGCTACACCTTC
v_gene: TRBV20-1
d_gene: NA
abundance: NA
j_gene: TRBJ1-2

CDR3aa: CASSLAIGQTVGYTF
CDR3nt: TGTGCCAGCAGCTTAGCAATCGGACAGACCGTCGGCTACACCTTC
v_gene: TRBV7-9
d_gene: NA
abundance: many
j_gene: TRBJ1-2

CDR3aa: CSARGRISGANVLTF
CDR3nt: TGCAGTGCTAGAGGGCGGATCTCTGGGGCCAACGTCCTGACTTTC
v_gene: TRBV20-1
d_gene: NA
abundance: NA
j_gene: TRBJ2-6

CDR3aa: CSAKDRNPSSGNTIYF
CDR3nt: TGCAGTGCCAAGGACAGGAACCCGAGCTCTGGAAACACCATATATTTT
v_gene: TRBV20-1
d_gene: TRBD1
abundance: NA
j_gene: TRBJ1-3

CDR3aa: CASSPDSLSSRWLDLNF
CDR3nt: TGTGCCAGCAGTCCTGACAGTTTATCGTCCCGGTGGCTCGATTTGAACTTC
v_gene: TRBV7-9
d_gene: NA
abundance: NA
j_gene: TRBJ2-7

CDR3aa: CASSLDDPSSDTQYF
CDR3nt: TGCGCCAGCAGCTTGGATGACCCCAGCTCAGATACGCAGTATTTT
v_gene: TRBV5-1
d_gene: NA
abundance: NA
j_gene: TRBJ2-3

CDR3aa: CASSLGQGFRETQYF
CDR3nt: TGTGCCAGCAGCTTAGGACAGGGGTTCCGAGAGACCCAGTACTTC
v_gene: TRBV7-9
d_gene: TRBD1
abundance: NA
j_gene: TRBJ2-5

CDR3aa: CASSLQGQTNYGYTF
CDR3nt: TGTGCCAGCAGCTTACAGGGACAGACTAACTATGGCTACACCTTC
v_gene: TRBV11-2
d_gene: TRBD1
abundance: once
j_gene: TRBJ1-2

CDR3aa: CAISEGRNNQPQHF
CDR3nt: TGTGCCATCAGTGAGGGCAGGAACAATCAGCCCCAGCATTTT
v_gene: TRBV10-3
d_gene: NA
abundance: NA
j_gene: TRBJ1-5

CDR3aa: CASSLYSLVSGANVLTF
CDR3nt: TGCGCCAGCAGCTTGTATAGCCTAGTCTCTGGGGCCAACGTCCTGACTTTC
v_gene: TRBV5-1
d_gene: NA
abundance: many
j_gene: TRBJ2-6

CDR3aa: CASKRGEGAFGYTF
CDR3nt: TGTGCCAGCAAACGGGGGGAGGGGGCATTCGGCTACACCTTC
v_gene: TRBV12-3/TRBV12-4
d_gene: TRBD1
abundance: many
j_gene: TRBJ1-2

CDR3aa: CASSVEGAETGELFF
CDR3nt: TGTGCCAGCAGCGTAGAGGGAGCAGAAACCGGGGAGCTGTTTTTT
v_gene: TRBV9
d_gene: NA
abundance: NA
j_gene: TRBJ2-2

CDR3aa: CASSLEGRSNEKLFF
CDR3nt: TGTGCCAGCAGCTTAGAGGGAAGATCCAATGAAAAACTGTTTTTT
v_gene: TRBV7-9
d_gene: NA
abundance: many
j_gene: TRBJ1-4

CDR3aa: CASNIGRNTEAFF
CDR3nt: TGTGCCAGTAACATTGGAAGGAACACTGAAGCTTTCTTT
v_gene: TRBV19
d_gene: NA
abundance: many
j_gene: TRBJ1-1

CDR3aa: CSVVSGGAYEQYF
CDR3nt: TGCAGCGTTGTCTCTGGCGGGGCCTACGAGCAGTACTTC
v_gene: TRBV29-1
d_gene: NA
abundance: NA
j_gene: TRBJ2-7

CDR3aa: CSAPPGGGHEQYF
CDR3nt: TGCAGTGCACCGCCGGGAGGGGGACACGAGCAGTACTTC
v_gene: TRBV20-1
d_gene: TRBD2
abundance: few
j_gene: TRBJ2-7

CDR3aa: CASSESQGAGIVFGYTF
CDR3nt: TGCGCCAGCAGTGAGTCCCAAGGGGCGGGGATCGTGTTTGGCTACACCTTC
v_gene: TRBV10-1
d_gene: NA
abundance: NA
j_gene: TRBJ1-2

CDR3aa: CASSTTESSYNSPLHF
CDR3nt: TGTGCCAGCAGCACGACGGAGAGCTCCTATAATTCACCCCTCCACTTT
v_gene: TRBV9
d_gene: NA
abundance: many
j_gene: TRBJ1-6

CDR3aa: CASNWATSGPQYF
CDR3nt: TGTGCCAGCAACTGGGCGACGAGCGGGCCCCAGTACTTC
v_gene: TRBV2
d_gene: NA
abundance: NA
j_gene: TRBJ2-5

CDR3aa: CSVVGESGEETQYF
CDR3nt: TGCAGCGTTGTGGGAGAAAGCGGGGAAGAGACCCAGTACTTC
v_gene: TRBV29-1
d_gene: TRBD2
abundance: NA
j_gene: TRBJ2-5

CDR3aa: CSTQTGGWETQYF
CDR3nt: TGCAGCACCCAGACCGGGGGGTGGGAGACCCAGTACTTC
v_gene: TRBV29-1
d_gene: TRBD2
abundance: many
j_gene: TRBJ2-5

CDR3aa: CASSTDSQETQYF
CDR3nt: TGTGCCAGCAGCACAGACAGCCAAGAGACCCAGTACTTC
v_gene: TRBV12-3/TRBV12-4
d_gene: NA
abundance: many
j_gene: TRBJ2-5

CDR3aa: CATSDPGLVGGELFF
CDR3nt: TGTGCCACCAGTGATCCCGGACTAGTTGGCGGGGAGCTGTTTTTT
v_gene: TRBV24-1
d_gene: TRBD2
abundance: once
j_gene: TRBJ2-2